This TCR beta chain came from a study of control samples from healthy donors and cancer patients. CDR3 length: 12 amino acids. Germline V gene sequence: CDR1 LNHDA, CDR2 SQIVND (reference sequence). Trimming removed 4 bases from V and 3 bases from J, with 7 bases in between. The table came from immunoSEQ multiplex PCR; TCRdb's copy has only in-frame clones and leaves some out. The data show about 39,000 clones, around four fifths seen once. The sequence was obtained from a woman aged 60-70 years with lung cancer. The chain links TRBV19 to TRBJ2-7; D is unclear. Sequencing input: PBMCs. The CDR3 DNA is TGTGCCAGTAGTAATGGGGTCTACGAGCAGTACTTC. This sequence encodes CASSNGVYEQYF.